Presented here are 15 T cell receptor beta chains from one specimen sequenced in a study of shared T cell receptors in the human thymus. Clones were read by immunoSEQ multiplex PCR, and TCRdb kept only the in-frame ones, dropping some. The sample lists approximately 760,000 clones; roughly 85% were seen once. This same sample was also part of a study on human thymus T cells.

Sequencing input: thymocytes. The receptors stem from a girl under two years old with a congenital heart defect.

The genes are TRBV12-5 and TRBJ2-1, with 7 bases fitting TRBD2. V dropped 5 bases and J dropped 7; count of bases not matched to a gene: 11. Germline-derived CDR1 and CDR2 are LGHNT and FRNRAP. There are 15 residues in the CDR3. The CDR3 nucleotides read TGTGCTAGTGGTCCCGCCGGACTAGGTAGGAATGAGCAGTTCTTC. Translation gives CASGPAGLGRNEQFF.

The CDR3 spells CASSVDRAPPYEQYF. DNA of the CDR3: TGTGCCAGCAGCGTCGACAGGGCACCTCCCTACGAGCAGTACTTC. The J gene is TRBJ2-7, the V gene TRBV5-6; 7 positions match TRBD1. The V and J ends lost 4 bases and 2 bases, in that order; junction bases with no gene match: 9. Per the germline V gene, CDR1 is SGHDT and CDR2 is YYEEEE. The CDR3 loop spans 15 amino acids.

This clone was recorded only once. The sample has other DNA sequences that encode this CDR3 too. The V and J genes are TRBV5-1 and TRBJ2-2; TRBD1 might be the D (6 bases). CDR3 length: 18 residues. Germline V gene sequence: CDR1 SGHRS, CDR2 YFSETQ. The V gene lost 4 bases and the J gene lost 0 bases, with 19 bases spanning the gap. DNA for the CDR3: TGCGCCAGCAGCCCCTCGAAGGGGACAAATTCGAACACCGGGGAGCTGTTTTTT. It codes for CASSPSKGTNSNTGELFF.

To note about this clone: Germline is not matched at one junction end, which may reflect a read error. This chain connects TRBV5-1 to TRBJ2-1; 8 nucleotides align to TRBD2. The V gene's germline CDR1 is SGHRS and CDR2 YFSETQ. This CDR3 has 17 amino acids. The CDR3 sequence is CASSPWAGGGSSNEQFF. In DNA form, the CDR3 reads TGCGCCAGCAGCCCTTGGGCGGGCGGGGGGTCCTCCAATGAGCAGTTCTTC.

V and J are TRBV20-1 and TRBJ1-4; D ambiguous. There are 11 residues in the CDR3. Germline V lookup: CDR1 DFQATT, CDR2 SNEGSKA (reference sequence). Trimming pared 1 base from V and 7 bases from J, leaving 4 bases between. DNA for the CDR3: TGCAGTGCTAGAGGGAGTGAAAAACTGTTTTTT. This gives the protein CSARGSEKLFF.

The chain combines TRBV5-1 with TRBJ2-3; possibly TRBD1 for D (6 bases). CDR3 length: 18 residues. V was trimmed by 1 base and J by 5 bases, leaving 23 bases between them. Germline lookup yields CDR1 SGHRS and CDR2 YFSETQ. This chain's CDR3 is CASSLLAGDGVGLDTQYF. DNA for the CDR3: TGCGCCAGCAGCTTGTTGGCAGGGGACGGAGTTGGTTTAGATACGCAGTATTTT.

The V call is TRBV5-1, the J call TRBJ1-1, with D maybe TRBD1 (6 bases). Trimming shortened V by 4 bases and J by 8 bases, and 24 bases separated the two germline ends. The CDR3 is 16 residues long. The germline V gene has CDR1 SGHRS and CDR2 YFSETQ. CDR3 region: CASSPLVGGRFGEAFF. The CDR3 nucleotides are TGCGCCAGCAGCCCCCTAGTCGGGGGGCGCTTCGGGGAAGCTTTCTTT.

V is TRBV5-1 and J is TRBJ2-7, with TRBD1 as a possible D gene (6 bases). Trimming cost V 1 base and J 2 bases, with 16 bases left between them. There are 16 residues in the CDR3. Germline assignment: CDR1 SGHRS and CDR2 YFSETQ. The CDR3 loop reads CASSLSILDRPYEQYF. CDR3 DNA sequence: TGCGCCAGCAGCTTGAGTATCTTGGACAGACCCTACGAGCAGTACTTC.

In nucleotides, the CDR3 is TGTGCCAGCAGCAAAGTGAACAGGGGGCGCCTGAACACTGAAGCTTTCTTT. This encodes CASSKVNRGRLNTEAFF. The chain couples TRBV21-1 to TRBJ1-1; the table's TRBD1 call for D was not verified on the DNA. TRBV21-1 is recorded as a pseudogene. The CDR3 loop spans 17 amino acids.

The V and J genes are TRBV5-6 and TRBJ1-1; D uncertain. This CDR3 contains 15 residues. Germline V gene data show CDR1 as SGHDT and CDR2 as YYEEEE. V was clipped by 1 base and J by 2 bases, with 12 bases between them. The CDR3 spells CASSLSGSSNTEAFF. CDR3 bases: TGTGCCAGCAGCTTGAGTGGCAGTTCAAACACTGAAGCTTTCTTT.

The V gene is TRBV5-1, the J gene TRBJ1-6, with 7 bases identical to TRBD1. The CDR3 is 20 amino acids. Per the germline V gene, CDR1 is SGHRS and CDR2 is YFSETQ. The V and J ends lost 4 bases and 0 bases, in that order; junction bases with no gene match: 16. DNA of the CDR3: TGCGCCAGCAGCCTGCGGCGGGACAGCCAATATAGCTCCTATAATTCACCCCTCCACTTT. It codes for CASSLRRDSQYSSYNSPLHF. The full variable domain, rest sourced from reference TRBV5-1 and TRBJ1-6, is KAGVTQTPRYLIKTRGQQVTLSCSPISGHRSVSWYQQTPGQGLQFLFEYFSETQRNKGNFPGRFSGRQFSNSRSEMNVSTLELGDSALYLCASSLRRDSQYSSYNSPLHFGNGTRLTVT.

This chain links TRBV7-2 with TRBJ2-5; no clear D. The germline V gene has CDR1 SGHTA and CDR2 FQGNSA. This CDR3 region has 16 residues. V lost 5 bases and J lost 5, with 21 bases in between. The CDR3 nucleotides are TGTGCCAGCAGCCCAGAGGATTTCTATCCAAGGGAGACCCAGTACTTC. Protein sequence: CASSPEDFYPRETQYF.

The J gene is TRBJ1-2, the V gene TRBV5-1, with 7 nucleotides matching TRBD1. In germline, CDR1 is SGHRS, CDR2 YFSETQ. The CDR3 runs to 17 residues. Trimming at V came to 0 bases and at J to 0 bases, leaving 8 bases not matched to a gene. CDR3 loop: CASSLGADRATNYGYTF. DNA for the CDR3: TGCGCCAGCAGCTTGGGCGCAGACAGGGCCACTAACTATGGCTACACCTTC.

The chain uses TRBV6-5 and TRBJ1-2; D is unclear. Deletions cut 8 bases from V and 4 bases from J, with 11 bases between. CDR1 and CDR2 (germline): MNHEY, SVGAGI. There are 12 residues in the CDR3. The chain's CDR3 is CASAAVFYGYTF. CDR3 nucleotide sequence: TGTGCCAGCGCGGCAGTCTTCTATGGCTACACCTTC.

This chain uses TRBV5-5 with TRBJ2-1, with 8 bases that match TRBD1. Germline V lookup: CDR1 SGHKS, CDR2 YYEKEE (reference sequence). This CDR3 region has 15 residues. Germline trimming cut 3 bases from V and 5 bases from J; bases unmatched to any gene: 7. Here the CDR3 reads CASSCGQGVDNEQFF. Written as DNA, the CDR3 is TGTGCCAGCAGCTGCGGACAGGGCGTCGACAATGAGCAGTTCTTC.